The 20 T cell receptor beta chains presented below share a single source sample, sequenced in a study of untreated major depressive disorder listed by TCRdb under 2018. General findings and caveats noted by the study authors: In CD4+ T cells, sequencing confirmed that depressed patients used TRBV05-01 (Vbeta 5.1) more than controls did, with a one-tailed test giving p = 0.040.

The antigens of these receptors remain unknown. Library preparation used the immunoSEQ multiplex PCR assay. The table comes from immuneACCESS by way of TCRdb, which keeps in-frame sequences with V and J called. Part of the clones is missing from these tables; in studies checked, under half for an unresolved V gene and the rest for unknown reasons. This sample lists 10,000 to 15,000 clones; around nine tenths were detected once. Together, the top ten hold about 1.7% of the sample. Material for sequencing was CD4+ T cells from PBMCs. Every receptor here comes from a woman aged 25 to 39 with major depressive disorder.

CDR3 nucleotide sequence: TGTGCCATCAGAAGACAGGGGGTCGCCTACGAGCAGTACTTC. Translating gives CAIRRQGVAYEQYF. The chain is built from TRBV10-3 and TRBJ2-7; TRBD1 agrees at 9 bases. The CDR3 has 14 residues. Germline assignment: CDR1 ENHRY and CDR2 SYGVKD. V lost 6 bases to trimming and J lost 2 bases; unmatched junction nucleotides: 5.

The chain carries TRBV6-5 and TRBJ1-2; 7 bases fit TRBD1. Germline assignment: CDR1 MNHEY and CDR2 SVGAGI. V shed 0 bases, J shed 3 bases, and the junction held 1 base outside the gene matches. The CDR3 runs to 14 residues. The DNA for the CDR3 is TGTGCCAGCAGTTACTCGACAGGGCACTATGGCTACACCTTC. Its translation: CASSYSTGHYGYTF.

This CDR3 reads CSVVRGGTGTQYF. CDR3 bases: TGCAGCGTTGTAAGGGGAGGCACGGGGACCCAGTACTTC. V usage is TRBV29-1 and J usage is TRBJ2-5; D may be TRBD2 (6 bases). The CDR3 spans 13 residues. Germline assignment: CDR1 SQVTM and CDR2 ANQGSEA. The V gene lost 4 bases and the J gene lost 7 bases, with 16 bases spanning the gap.

This sequence joins TRBV2 and TRBJ1-2, with D hard to call. There are 13 residues in the CDR3. V was pared by 4 bases and J by 8 bases, with 14 bases between. Germline V CDR1 and CDR2: SNHLY, FYNNEI. This CDR3 is CASSVEGTSGYTF. Here the CDR3 DNA reads TGTGCCAGCAGTGTCGAGGGAACAAGCGGCTACACCTTC.

The sample holds one count of this clone. V is TRBV11-3 and J is TRBJ1-2; no clear D gene. Germline lookup yields CDR1 SGHNT and CDR2 YENEEA. CDR3 length: 12 amino acids. V dropped 4 bases and J dropped 8 bases, with 11 bases sitting between them. For the CDR3, the DNA is TGTGCCAGCAGCTCTCCGATAGGGGGCTACACCTTC. Translating gives CASSSPIGGYTF. The complete variable domain, with remaining parts taken from reference TRBV11-3 and TRBJ1-2, reads EAGVVQSPRYKIIEKKQPVAFWCNPISGHNTLYWYLQNLGQGPELLIRYENEEAVDDSQLPKDRFSAERLKGVDSTLKIQPAELGDSAVYLCASSSPIGGYTFGSGTRLTVV.

The rearrangement uses TRBV6-5 and TRBJ1-2; TRBD1 agrees at 8 bases. V shed 6 bases and J 9 bases; nucleotides not matched to a gene: 12. The CDR3 is 14 residues long. Per germline, CDR1 MNHEY and CDR2 SVGAGI. CDR3 loop: CASSSGTGRDRYTF. The CDR3 DNA sequence: TGTGCCAGCAGCTCCGGGACAGGCAGGGATCGCTACACCTTC.

The chain couples TRBV2 to TRBJ1-2; D gene unclear. V shed 2 bases and J shed 0 bases, with 10 bases lying between them. The CDR3 consists of 15 residues. Looked up from germline, CDR1 is SNHLY and CDR2 is FYNNEI. The CDR3 DNA reads TGTGCCAGCAGTGAACAGAGCAGAGCTAACTATGGCTACACCTTC. It specifies CASSEQSRANYGYTF.

This sequence joins TRBV5-6 and TRBJ1-5; D gene uncertain. The CDR3 covers 12 residues. V dropped 2 bases and J dropped 9 bases, with 9 bases sitting between them. Per germline, CDR1 SGHDT and CDR2 YYEEEE. CDR3 sequence reads: CASSFGVGPQHF. In DNA form, the CDR3 reads TGTGCCAGCAGCTTCGGAGTGGGGCCCCAGCATTTT. Using reference TRBV5-6 and TRBJ1-5 for the parts outside the CDR3, the full variable domain is DAGVTQSPTHLIKTRGQQVTLRCSPKSGHDTVSWYQQALGQGPQFIFQYYEEEERQRGNFPDRFSGHQFPNYSSELNVNALLLGDSALYLCASSFGVGPQHFGDGTRLSIL.

This chain links TRBV30 with TRBJ2-5; 7 nucleotides agree with TRBD2. The junction had 12 bases not matched to a gene; V was cut back by 7 bases and J by 10 bases. Germline V CDR1 and CDR2: GTSNPN, SVGIG (reference sequence). The CDR3 contains 12 residues. The CDR3 sequence is CALAAGGGGQYF. CDR3 sequence (DNA): TGTGCCTTGGCAGCCGGTGGGGGGGGCCAGTACTTC. Together with reference TRBV30 and TRBJ2-5, the CDR3 gives the full variable domain: SQTIHQWPATLVQPVGSPLSLECTVEGTSNPNLYWYRQAAGRGLQLLFYSVGIGQISSEVPQNLSASRPQDRQFILSSKKLLLSDSGFYLCALAAGGGGQYFGPGTRLLVL.

This chain connects TRBV6-5 to TRBJ2-1; D gene uncertain. The germline V gene encodes CDR1 MNHEY and CDR2 SVGAGI. V was cut by 6 bases and J by 0 bases, with 12 bases left in between. CDR3 length: 15 residues. CDR3 in amino acids: CASRTIRSSYNEQFF. CDR3 bases: TGTGCCAGCAGAACCATACGAAGCTCCTACAATGAGCAGTTCTTC.

The genes are TRBV7-2 and TRBJ1-4; tentatively, D is TRBD1 (5 bases). The V end lost 4 bases, the J end lost 10 bases, and 19 bases lay between the germline ends. CDR3 length equals 15 residues. Germline CDR1 SGHTA, CDR2 FQGNSA. The CDR3 DNA follows: TGTGCCAGCAGCTCCATGGGGACTTTGAGGGGAAAACTGTTTTTT. The encoded protein is CASSSMGTLRGKLFF.

The chain carries TRBV11-2 and TRBJ2-7; 7 positions match TRBD1. The CDR3 runs 13 residues. The V segment lost 5 bases and the J segment 3 bases; nucleotides outside the gene matches: 4. Germline values: CDR1 SGHAT, CDR2 FQNNGV. The CDR3: CASSVQGSYEQYF. The CDR3 region has the DNA TGTGCCAGCAGCGTACAGGGGAGCTACGAGCAGTACTTC.

The rearrangement links TRBV30 to TRBJ2-1; D not certain. V was shortened by 5 bases and J by 3 bases, with 8 bases between the two germline ends. The CDR3 length is 12 residues. The V gene's germline CDR1 is GTSNPN and CDR2 SVGIG (reference sequence). CDR3 nucleotides: TGTGCCTGGGGGTTAATCTACAATGAGCAGTTCTTC. This sequence encodes CAWGLIYNEQFF.

The genes are TRBV28 and TRBJ1-5; maybe TRBD1 (5 bases). Germline V gene lookup returns CDR1 MDHEN and CDR2 SYDVKM. V was shortened by 3 bases and J by 9 bases, with 21 bases between the two germline ends. The CDR3 totals 16 residues. In DNA form, the CDR3 reads TGTGCCAGCAGTTTTCCGACAGATGTAAATTTACGGCCCCAGCATTTT. Amino acid sequence: CASSFPTDVNLRPQHF.

This chain joins TRBV5-1 and TRBJ2-3, with a possible D match to TRBD2 (6 bases). The length of the CDR3 is 14 residues. Germline values: CDR1 SGHRS, CDR2 YFSETQ. Trimming left V 3 bases short and J 6 bases short, with 14 bases between. The CDR3 DNA sequence: TGCGCCAGCAGCTCGAATAGCGGTGGGGATACGCAGTATTTT. As protein: CASSSNSGGDTQYF.

The rearrangement links TRBV6-1 to TRBJ1-5; D remains unclear. Trimming left V 8 bases short and J 3 bases short, with 14 bases between. CDR1 is MNHNS, CDR2 SASEGT, per germline. The CDR3 extends over 14 amino acids. For the CDR3, the DNA is TGTGCCAGCGGGTACCATAGCGCCAATCAGCCCCAGCATTTT. Translation gives CASGYHSANQPQHF.

The V and J genes are TRBV12-5 and TRBJ1-5; 9 bases map to TRBD1. Germline CDR1 and CDR2: LGHNT and FRNRAP. The V segment lost 3 bases and the J segment 5 bases; nucleotides outside the gene matches: 5. The CDR3 covers 15 residues. The CDR3 DNA reads TGTGCTAGTGGTTTATCGCGACAGGGGGATCAGCCCCAGCATTTT. This codes for CASGLSRQGDQPQHF.

The V gene is TRBV30, the J gene TRBJ1-1; D not certain. From germline, CDR1 is GTSNPN and CDR2 SVGIG (reference sequence). The CDR3 runs to 13 residues. V shed 0 bases and J shed 2 bases, with 7 bases lying between them. CDR3 sequence (DNA): TGTGCCTGGAGTGTAGCCCGAAACACTGAAGCTTTCTTT. It is translated as CAWSVARNTEAFF. Complete variable domain (other parts from reference TRBV30 and TRBJ1-1): SQTIHQWPATLVQPVGSPLSLECTVEGTSNPNLYWYRQAAGRGLQLLFYSVGIGQISSEVPQNLSASRPQDRQFILSSKKLLLSDSGFYLCAWSVARNTEAFFGQGTRLTVV.

The V and J genes are TRBV7-2 and TRBJ2-2, with 10 bases identical to TRBD2. The CDR3 extends over 17 amino acids. In germline, CDR1 is SGHTA, CDR2 FQGNSA. With 4 bases clipped from V and 7 bases from J, the junction kept 12 bases outside the gene matches. CDR3 sequence: CASSSTASGRGGGELFF. CDR3 in DNA: TGTGCCAGCAGCTCGACGGCTAGCGGGAGAGGCGGCGGGGAGCTGTTTTTT.

This clone was counted a single time. The chain is built from TRBV5-4 and TRBJ2-3; a weak D match, TRBD1 (5 bases). V lost 5 bases to trimming and J lost 6 bases, with 16 bases between them. The CDR3 consists of 14 residues. Germline-derived CDR1 and CDR2 are SGHNT and YYREEE (reference sequence). CDR3 region: CASRPGIGADTQYF. DNA of the CDR3: TGTGCCAGCAGACCGGGTATAGGGGCCGATACGCAGTATTTT. The full variable domain, its missing parts supplied by reference TRBV5-4 and TRBJ2-3, is ETGVTQSPTHLIKTRGQQVTLRCSSQSGHNTVSWYQQALGQGPQFIFQYYREEENGRGNFPPRFSGLQFPNYSSELNVNALELDDSALYLCASRPGIGADTQYFGPGTRLTVL.